The 21 T cell receptor beta chains reported below all come from one sample, sequenced in a study of naive CD8 T cells in extremely preterm neonates listed by TCRdb under 2017. The library was prepared using the immunoSEQ multiplex PCR assay. In its TCRdb copy, this immuneACCESS table keeps in-frame sequences only and misses some clones. Where compared with another copy, unresolved V genes explain less than half of these, and the others have no known cause. A total of about 7,500 clones appear in this sample, just under 98% of them only once. About 0.34% of the sample belongs to the ten largest clones. The term cord blood was obtained from five elective full-term cesarean deliveries at about 37-41 weeks of gestation that occurred without labor or rupture of membranes. Sequences were obtained from naive CD8+ T cells from cord blood. The receptors come from a newborn in good health.

The chain employs TRBV19 and TRBJ2-1; possible D gene TRBD1, 6 bases. The CDR3 runs 15 residues. Germline CDR1 and CDR2: LNHDA and SQIVND (reference sequence). V lost 3 bases and J 6 bases, leaving 15 bases between the germline ends. DNA of the CDR3: TGTGCCAGTAGTATCTCAGGGGTTTCAATCAATGAGCAGTTCTTC. Translation: CASSISGVSINEQFF.

The rearrangement links TRBV4-2 to TRBJ1-1, with no clear D. Germline lookup yields CDR1 LGHNA and CDR2 YNFKEQ. V lost 10 bases, J lost 1 base, and 10 bases lay in between. The CDR3 is 12 amino acids. The DNA for the CDR3 is TGTGCCACCGGCGGATGGAACACTGAAGCTTTCTTT. Translating it yields CATGGWNTEAFF.

This clone was seen only once. The chain links TRBV30 to TRBJ2-3, with 8 bases fitting TRBD1. J gave up 5 bases and V 2 bases, and 6 bases lay outside the gene matches. CDR1 and CDR2 from the germline V gene are GTSNPN and SVGIG (reference sequence). The CDR3 is 14 residues long. The CDR3 DNA follows: TGTGCCTGGAGTTCGACAGGGGCGGGAGATACGCAGTATTTT. This gives the protein CAWSSTGAGDTQYF.

The J gene is TRBJ1-2, the V gene TRBV2; D gene ambiguous. The CDR3 is 12 amino acids. In germline, CDR1 is SNHLY, CDR2 FYNNEI. The ends were cut back, 8 bases at V and 0 bases at J, with 7 bases in the middle. The CDR3 nucleotides read TGTGCCAGCGGGCTCTCTAACTATGGCTACACCTTC. Translated, it gives CASGLSNYGYTF.

This chain connects TRBV19 to TRBJ1-2; perhaps TRBD1 as D (6 bases). CDR3 length: 15 residues. The V end lost 6 bases, the J end lost 8 bases, and 22 bases lay between the germline ends. Germline V gene sequence: CDR1 LNHDA, CDR2 SQIVND (reference sequence). Here the CDR3 reads CASSAVTGTLGGYTF. The CDR3 DNA reads as TGTGCCAGTAGCGCAGTAACAGGGACCCTTGGAGGCTACACCTTC.

The J gene is TRBJ1-5, the V gene TRBV7-9; no clear D gene. Trimming pared 5 bases from V and 9 bases from J, leaving 14 bases between. This CDR3 has 13 amino acids. Germline V CDR1 and CDR2: SEHNR, FQNEAQ (reference sequence). DNA of the CDR3: TGTGCCAGCAGCACCGACGGACTAGGGCCCCAGCATTTT. Translated: CASSTDGLGPQHF.

The chain uses TRBV27 and TRBJ2-3, with D possibly matching TRBD2 (6 bases). Deletions cut 4 bases from V and 0 bases from J, with 8 bases between. The length of the CDR3 is 14 residues. The germline gives CDR1 MNHEY, CDR2 SMNVEV (reference sequence). The CDR3 coding sequence is TGTGCCAGCAGTTCAGGGACTAGCACAGATACGCAGTATTTT. This translates into CASSSGTSTDTQYF.

The chain carries TRBV10-1 and TRBJ2-7, with 9 bases lining up with TRBD2. The CDR3 has 15 residues. J lost 3 bases, V lost 6 bases, and 9 bases had no gene match. Germline lookup yields CDR1 WNHNN and CDR2 SYGVQD (reference sequence). The CDR3, as DNA: TGCGCCAGCAGGGAAGGCGGGGGGGGGTTCTACGAGCAGTACTTC. It encodes CASREGGGGFYEQYF.

This chain links TRBV27 with TRBJ2-5; D might be TRBD2 (6 bases). Germline V gene sequence: CDR1 MNHEY, CDR2 SMNVEV (reference sequence). This CDR3 region has 15 residues. Deletions cut 0 bases from V and 5 bases from J, with 13 bases between. The CDR3 loop is CASSLSGGLRETQYF. CDR3 bases: TGTGCCAGCAGTTTATCTGGGGGGTTGCGGGAGACCCAGTACTTC.

The V gene is TRBV7-2, the J gene TRBJ1-2, with TRBD1 identical over 7 bases. CDR3 length: 15 amino acids. V trimming: 2 bases; J trimming: 0 bases; junction bases outside the gene matches: 3. Per the germline V gene, CDR1 is SGHTA and CDR2 is FQGNSA. CDR3 protein: CASSLFGQANYGYTF. As DNA, the CDR3 is TGTGCCAGCAGCTTATTCGGACAGGCTAACTATGGCTACACCTTC.

The rearrangement links TRBV4-2 to TRBJ1-2; D uncertain. Germline assignment: CDR1 LGHNA and CDR2 YNFKEQ. The CDR3 is 14 residues long. The V and J ends lost 0 bases and 7 bases respectively, with 12 bases between them. CDR3: CASSQDSAPSGYTF. The CDR3, as DNA: TGTGCCAGCAGCCAAGATTCTGCCCCGAGTGGCTACACCTTC.

The CDR3 loop is CSVRGQGGGYQETQYF. In DNA form, the CDR3 reads TGCAGCGTTAGGGGACAGGGAGGGGGGTACCAAGAGACCCAGTACTTC. J is TRBJ2-5 and V is TRBV29-1; 9 nucleotides agree with TRBD1. The trim removed 5 bases at V and 0 bases at J, leaving 10 bases unmatched. Germline assignment: CDR1 SQVTM and CDR2 ANQGSEA. This CDR3 has 16 residues.

The J gene is TRBJ1-1, the V gene TRBV6-6, with a possible D match to TRBD1 (6 bases). Between the trimmed V and J ends, which lost 4 bases and 1 base, there was a span of 13 bases. The CDR3 is 15 residues long. Looked up from germline, CDR1 is MNHNY and CDR2 is SVGAGI (reference sequence). The CDR3 nucleotides are TGTGCCAGCAGTTTACAGGGTGGCACGAACACTGAAGCTTTCTTT. As protein: CASSLQGGTNTEAFF.

The chain has TRBV4-3 and TRBJ2-1, with 7 bases that match TRBD2. This CDR3 is 17 amino acids long. Germline CDR1 LGHNA, CDR2 YSLEER. Trimming removed 0 bases from V and 5 bases from J; junction bases left unmatched: 10. CDR3 in DNA: TGCGCCAGCAGCCAAGATGGGGGAGGGTGGAGAGACAATGAGCAGTTCTTC. It codes for CASSQDGGGWRDNEQFF.

This clone came up once. The gene calls are TRBV11-1 and TRBJ2-7; TRBD1 aligns across 9 bases. CDR3 length: 14 amino acids. V trimming: 3 bases; J trimming: 5 bases; junction bases outside the gene matches: 5. Germline V gene sequence: CDR1 SGHAT, CDR2 FQDESV (reference sequence). The CDR3 bases are TGTGCCAGCAGCTTTGGGACAGGGAGCGACGAGCAGTACTTC. This translates into CASSFGTGSDEQYF.

The chain uses TRBV5-6 and TRBJ2-2, with D perhaps matching TRBD2 (5 bases). Germline CDR1 SGHDT, CDR2 YYEEEE. Trimming left V 0 bases short and J 4 bases short, with 13 bases between. The CDR3 runs to 16 residues. The CDR3 nucleotides are TGTGCCAGCAGCTTGGCCCGGACTTCGTCCACCGGGGAGCTGTTTTTT. Protein sequence: CASSLARTSSTGELFF.

This chain links TRBV5-6 with TRBJ1-1; TRBD1 aligns across 8 bases. Trimming at V came to 1 base and at J to 5 bases, leaving 7 bases not matched to a gene. This CDR3 is 15 amino acids long. The germline V gene has CDR1 SGHDT and CDR2 YYEEEE. The CDR3 DNA is TGTGCCAGCAGCTTGAATATTGGACAGGGTACTGAAGCTTTCTTT. Translating it yields CASSLNIGQGTEAFF.

The rearrangement joins TRBV5-1 to TRBJ2-1; 15 bases are shared with TRBD2. The CDR3 has 15 residues. In germline, CDR1 is SGHRS, CDR2 YFSETQ. The V and J ends lost 3 bases and 10 bases, in that order; junction bases with no gene match: 5. CDR3 sequence reads: CASSSGTSGGYEQFF. The DNA for the CDR3 is TGCGCCAGCAGCTCCGGGACTAGCGGGGGGTACGAGCAGTTCTTC.

Only one count was recorded for this clone. This chain links TRBV7-2 with TRBJ2-5; 13 positions agree with TRBD2. Germline loops: CDR1 SGHTA, CDR2 FQGNSA. The trim removed 4 bases at V and 1 base at J, leaving 3 bases unmatched. This CDR3 contains 16 residues. In nucleotides, the CDR3 is TGTGCCAGCAGCTGGGGACTAGCGGGGCTCCAAGAGACCCAGTACTTC. It is translated as CASSWGLAGLQETQYF.

This rearrangement joins TRBV9 to TRBJ1-1; no clear D. The CDR3 has 13 residues. V gave up 0 bases and J gave up 5 bases, with 8 bases separating them. Germline loops: CDR1 SGDLS, CDR2 YYNGEE. CDR3 amino acids: CASSVGGRTEAFF. DNA of the CDR3: TGTGCCAGCAGCGTAGGAGGGAGGACTGAAGCTTTCTTT.

The chain recombines TRBV9 with TRBJ2-3, with TRBD2 identical over 8 bases. The germline V gene encodes CDR1 SGDLS and CDR2 YYNGEE. This CDR3 is built from 15 residues. V lost 0 bases, J lost 6 bases, and 6 bases stayed unmatched. The CDR3 reads CASSVGGGTKDTQYF. The CDR3 DNA sequence: TGTGCCAGCAGCGTAGGCGGGGGGACCAAGGATACGCAGTATTTT. Complete variable domain (other parts from reference TRBV9 and TRBJ2-3): DSGVTQTPKHLITATGQRVTLRCSPRSGDLSVYWYQQSLDQGLQFLIQYYNGEERAKGNILERFSAQQFPDLHSELNLSSLELGDSALYFCASSVGGGTKDTQYFGPGTRLTVL.